Shown below are 23 T cell receptor beta chains from a single sample sequenced in a study of graft-versus-host responses after intestinal transplantation. Data came from immunoSEQ multiplex PCR; TCRdb stores just in-frame clones and leaves some out. This table holds some 100,000 clones, around 92% found once. Their target antigens are unknown. Sample: unstimulated CD8+ T cells sorted from spleen or lymph node cells, taken before transplant. These receptors all come from a human donor who was the organ donor for an intestinal transplant.

The chain carries TRBV10-3 and TRBJ2-7; a possible D gene is TRBD2 (6 bases). Trimming left V 6 bases short and J 7 bases short, with 22 bases between. Germline V gene lookup returns CDR1 ENHRY and CDR2 SYGVKD. The CDR3 extends over 15 amino acids. In DNA, the CDR3 is TGTGCCATCAGGCAGGCCGAGCGTCTAGCGTGGGAGCAGTACTTC. Residues: CAIRQAERLAWEQYF.

This chain connects TRBV28 to TRBJ2-2; tentative D call: TRBD2 (6 bases). There are 15 residues in the CDR3. The V gene lost 6 bases and the J gene lost 6 bases, with 17 bases spanning the gap. Germline V gene sequence: CDR1 MDHEN, CDR2 SYDVKM. This CDR3 reads CASREGWGPPGELFF. In DNA, the CDR3 is TGTGCCAGCAGGGAGGGGTGGGGCCCGCCCGGGGAGCTGTTTTTT.

V and J are TRBV11-2 and TRBJ2-7; 13 nucleotides line up with TRBD2. V lost 4 bases to trimming and J lost 3 bases; unmatched junction nucleotides: 6. Germline-derived CDR1 and CDR2 are SGHAT and FQNNGV. The CDR3 is 16 residues long. CDR3 sequence: CASSYRGLAGLYEQYF. The CDR3 nucleotides are TGTGCCAGCAGCTACCGGGGACTAGCGGGACTCTACGAGCAGTACTTC.

This clone was recorded once. The chain carries TRBV6-1 and TRBJ1-2, with TRBD1 matching over 10 bases. The CDR3 has 13 residues. The V gene's germline CDR1 is MNHNS and CDR2 SASEGT. V lost 5 bases, J lost 4 bases, and 1 base stayed unmatched. CDR3 region: CASSRTGGYGYTF. The CDR3 DNA follows: TGTGCCAGCAGTAGGACAGGGGGCTATGGCTACACCTTC.

The chain recombines TRBV6-5 with TRBJ2-5; possible D gene TRBD1, 7 bases. Germline V lookup: CDR1 MNHEY, CDR2 SVGAGI. Trimming removed 7 bases from V and 5 bases from J, with 20 bases in between. The CDR3 runs 15 residues. The CDR3 here is CASTKSQGGLETQYF. Written as DNA, the CDR3 is TGTGCCAGCACTAAGTCGCAGGGGGGATTGGAGACCCAGTACTTC.

This clone was seen only a few times. The CDR3 DNA sequence: TGTGCCAGCAGCCCACGGACAGGGGGCTGGGGGGAGACCCAGTACTTC. Its protein is CASSPRTGGWGETQYF. The chain carries TRBV5-4 and TRBJ2-5; 11 bases fit TRBD1. Trimming removed 4 bases from V and 5 bases from J; junction bases left unmatched: 10. Germline loops: CDR1 SGHNT, CDR2 YYREEE (reference sequence). CDR3 length: 16 residues.

The V and J genes are TRBV5-1 and TRBJ2-7; D is uncertain. V was trimmed by 0 bases and J by 3 bases, leaving 10 bases between them. The CDR3 sequence is 14 residues long. Germline CDR1 is SGHRS and CDR2 is YFSETQ. The CDR3 loop reads CASSLGAILYEQYF. DNA of the CDR3: TGCGCCAGCAGCTTGGGGGCGATTCTCTACGAGCAGTACTTC.

With respect to this clone: Germline and junction disagree at one end, which may indicate a read error. The chain is built from TRBV11-1 and TRBJ1-2; 7 bases fit TRBD1. Germline V gene sequence: CDR1 SGHAT, CDR2 FQDESV (reference sequence). This CDR3 region has 12 residues. The CDR3 loop reads CASSSRGFIVRF. CDR3 nucleotide sequence: TGTGCCAGCAGCAGCAGGGGGTTTATTGTACGCTTC.

V gene TRBV21-1 combines with J gene TRBJ1-2; TRBD1, the table's D call, lacks a check against the DNA. TRBV21-1 is described as a pseudogene. The CDR3 has 15 residues. The CDR3 here is CASSRKSRTGHGYTF. CDR3 sequence (DNA): TGTGCCAGCAGCAGAAAAAGCAGGACAGGTCATGGCTACACCTTC.

This chain connects TRBV11-2 to TRBJ2-3, with TRBD1 matching 9 bases. V lost 3 bases and J lost 2; bases outside the gene matches: 3. The CDR3 loop spans 15 amino acids. Germline V gives CDR1 SGHAT, CDR2 FQNNGV. The CDR3 loop reads CASSLGQGHTDTQYF. The CDR3 coding sequence is TGTGCCAGCAGCTTGGGACAGGGCCACACAGATACGCAGTATTTT.

The chain carries TRBV11-3 and TRBJ1-1; weak D call: TRBD1 (5 bases). Trimming took 1 base from V and 5 from J, leaving 14 bases between them. This CDR3 is built from 15 residues. Germline V lookup: CDR1 SGHNT, CDR2 YENEEA. This chain's CDR3 is CASSLASRRGTEAFF. CDR3 bases: TGTGCCAGCAGCTTAGCTAGCCGTCGGGGGACTGAAGCTTTCTTT.

The J gene is TRBJ2-7, the V gene TRBV5-1, with a tentative D call TRBD2 (5 bases). Germline V gives CDR1 SGHRS, CDR2 YFSETQ. The V end was cut by 4 bases, the J end by 4 bases, with 21 bases between. The CDR3 loop spans 16 amino acids. The CDR3 DNA follows: TGCGCCAGCAGCCGCGACCGAGGGTTAGGGTTATACGAGCAGTACTTC. It codes for CASSRDRGLGLYEQYF.

The CDR3 coding sequence is TGTGCCAGCAGCTTGGGGACCGGGGGCACTGAAGCTTTCTTT. Translating it yields CASSLGTGGTEAFF. The rearrangement uses TRBV5-4 and TRBJ1-1, with D maybe TRBD1 (5 bases). The CDR3 is 14 amino acids. Germline V gene lookup returns CDR1 SGHNT and CDR2 YYREEE (reference sequence). The ends were cut back, 0 bases at V and 4 bases at J, with 10 bases in the middle.

CDR3 sequence: CASSLALSAGEKLFF. The CDR3 DNA is TGTGCCAGCAGCTTAGCGCTCTCTGCGGGTGAAAAACTGTTTTTT. The chain combines TRBV7-9 with TRBJ1-4; D is unresolved. Germline CDR1 and CDR2: SEHNR and FQNEAQ (reference sequence). The CDR3 spans 15 residues. Trimming removed 0 bases at V and 7 bases at J, with 12 bases between.

The chain combines TRBV25-1 with TRBJ1-2, with D possibly TRBD1 on 6 matching bases. This CDR3 contains 11 residues. V lost 4 bases and J 8 bases, leaving 8 bases between the germline ends. Germline V gene lookup returns CDR1 MGHDK and CDR2 SYGVNS. CDR3 amino acids: CASSVGGGYTF. In DNA form, the CDR3 reads TGTGCCAGCAGTGTAGGGGGAGGCTACACCTTC.

V gene TRBV28 combines with J gene TRBJ2-1, with TRBD2 matching 10 bases. Per germline, CDR1 MDHEN and CDR2 SYDVKM. Unmatched junction bases numbered 11, after V lost 5 bases and J lost 7 bases. CDR3 length equals 16 residues. CDR3: CASSPLAGELWNEQFF. The DNA of the CDR3 is TGTGCCAGCAGTCCCCTAGCGGGAGAACTGTGGAATGAGCAGTTCTTC.

The rearrangement links TRBV7-3 to TRBJ2-1, with 9 bases fitting TRBD2. Germline CDR1 reads SGHTA; CDR2 reads FQGTGA. The V and J ends lost 4 bases and 8 bases, in that order; junction bases with no gene match: 9. This CDR3 region has 15 residues. In DNA, the CDR3 is TGTGCCAGCAGCTCCGGGACTAGCTTTTTGGATGAGCAGTTCTTC. This sequence encodes CASSSGTSFLDEQFF.

CDR3 amino acids: CASSVRDSGTQYF. CDR3 coding DNA: TGTGCCAGCAGCGTACGGGACAGTGGGACCCAGTACTTC. The chain uses TRBV9 and TRBJ2-5; 7 nucleotides align to TRBD1. This CDR3 has 13 residues. J lost 7 bases, V lost 1 base, and 4 bases had no gene match. Looked up from germline, CDR1 is SGDLS and CDR2 is YYNGEE.

The chain joins TRBV6-5 to TRBJ2-7, with D possibly matching TRBD1 (5 bases). V dropped 10 bases and J dropped 6 bases, with 22 bases sitting between them. The CDR3 length is 14 residues. Germline CDR1 is MNHEY and CDR2 is SVGAGI. The CDR3 reads CATRAGIRPFEQYF. CDR3 coding DNA: TGTGCCACCAGAGCAGGGATCAGGCCTTTCGAGCAGTACTTC.

The chain carries TRBV28 and TRBJ2-2; 8 nucleotides agree with TRBD2. V lost 6 bases to trimming and J lost 3 bases; unmatched junction nucleotides: 6. The V gene's germline CDR1 is MDHEN and CDR2 SYDVKM. There are 15 residues in the CDR3. The CDR3 DNA reads as TGTGCCAGCAGGTTGGGCGGGGGGTACACCGGGGAGCTGTTTTTT. Its translation is CASRLGGGYTGELFF.

This clone occurred once. V is TRBV29-1 and J is TRBJ1-1; 7 bases map to TRBD1. The V and J ends lost 2 bases and 2 bases, in that order; junction bases with no gene match: 20. The germline gives CDR1 SQVTM, CDR2 ANQGSEA. The CDR3 is 19 amino acids. The CDR3 is CSVEYFRWGDRVHNTEAFF. The CDR3 DNA reads as TGCAGCGTTGAATATTTTCGGTGGGGGGACAGAGTTCACAACACTGAAGCTTTCTTT.

The chain couples TRBV5-6 to TRBJ2-1, with D perhaps matching TRBD2 (6 bases). There are 15 residues in the CDR3. V was pared by 5 bases and J by 4 bases, with 16 bases between. Germline V gene data show CDR1 as SGHDT and CDR2 as YYEEEE. For the CDR3, the DNA is TGTGCCAGCAGTCGCGGACTTGGGGGGTACAATGAGCAGTTCTTC. Protein product: CASSRGLGGYNEQFF.

The chain links TRBV5-1 to TRBJ2-5; 9 bases are shared with TRBD2. Per germline, CDR1 SGHRS and CDR2 YFSETQ. After removal of 4 bases from V and 3 bases from J, the junction contained 1 base not matched to a gene. This CDR3 region has 13 residues. CDR3 DNA sequence: TGCGCCAGCAGCGCGGGGGGGGAAGAGACCCAGTACTTC. Translation: CASSAGGEETQYF.